One sample yielded the 5 T cell receptor beta chains listed below, sequenced in a study of cytotoxic CD8 clonotypes in ibrutinib-treated CLL. Data came from immunoSEQ multiplex PCR; TCRdb stores just in-frame clones and leaves some out. The sample lists about 92,000 clones, roughly 80% occurring once. Sample: PBMCs, taken after 24 months of ibrutinib treatment. These receptors were collected from a human donor with chronic lymphocytic leukemia.

This clone was seen only a few times. The chain links TRBV5-1 to TRBJ1-4; 9 bases line up with TRBD1. This CDR3 contains 15 residues. V lost 3 bases and J lost 4; bases outside the gene matches: 4. From germline, CDR1 is SGHRS and CDR2 YFSETQ. CDR3 nucleotides: TGCGCCAGCAGCTCCGGACAGGGGCTTAATGAAAAACTGTTTTTT. Residues: CASSSGQGLNEKLFF.

This sequence joins TRBV19 and TRBJ1-1; a weak D match, TRBD1 (5 bases). Germline-derived CDR1 and CDR2 are LNHDA and SQIVND (reference sequence). The CDR3 contains 13 residues. V lost 8 bases and J 8 bases, leaving 18 bases between the germline ends. CDR3 residues: CASQKFQGLEAFF. CDR3 nucleotides: TGTGCCAGTCAAAAGTTTCAGGGACTGGAAGCTTTCTTT.

This clone was detected only once. The V gene is TRBV7-6, the J gene TRBJ2-5; D unresolved. This CDR3 has 11 amino acids. CDR1 is SGHVS, CDR2 FNYEAQ, per germline. Deletions cut 6 bases from V and 2 bases from J, with 4 bases between. The DNA for the CDR3 is TGTGCCAGCAGATCGCAAGAGACCCAGTACTTC. It codes for CASRSQETQYF.

As DNA, the CDR3 is TGTGCCAGCAGCCAAGATCCGGGACTAGAGGTTACGCAGTATTTT. This codes for CASSQDPGLEVTQYF. This rearrangement joins TRBV4-2 to TRBJ2-3; 8 nucleotides line up with TRBD2. Looked up from germline, CDR1 is LGHNA and CDR2 is YNFKEQ. The V and J ends lost 0 bases and 8 bases, in that order; junction bases with no gene match: 7. The CDR3 runs to 15 residues.

The V and J genes are TRBV28 and TRBJ2-5; 8 bases match TRBD2. The V gene's germline CDR1 is MDHEN and CDR2 SYDVKM. The trim removed 6 bases at V and 7 bases at J, leaving 4 bases unmatched. The CDR3 extends over 12 amino acids. CDR3 amino acids: CASSGGVRTQYF. CDR3 nucleotide sequence: TGTGCCAGCAGCGGGGGGGTTAGGACCCAGTACTTC.